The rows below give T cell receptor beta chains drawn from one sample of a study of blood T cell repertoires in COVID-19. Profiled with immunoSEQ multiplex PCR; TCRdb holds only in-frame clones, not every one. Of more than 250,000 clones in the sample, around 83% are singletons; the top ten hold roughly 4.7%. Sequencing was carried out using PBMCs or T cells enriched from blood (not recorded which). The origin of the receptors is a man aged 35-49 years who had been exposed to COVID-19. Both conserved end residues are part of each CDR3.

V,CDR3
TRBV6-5,CASRMSTGGLFGYTF
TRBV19,CASRAAASYNEQFF
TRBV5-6,CASSLRTSGITDTQYF
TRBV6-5,CASKPGQGAYEQYF
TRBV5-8,CASSLSADTQYF
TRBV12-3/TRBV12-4,CASQTGGNQPQHF
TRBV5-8,CASSPGQGSDTQYF
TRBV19,CASSIQGTGYTF
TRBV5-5,CASSPGVHGELFF
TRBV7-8,CASSFRLAGAVEQYF
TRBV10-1,CASSAGPGNEQFF
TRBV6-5,CASSRSQYEQYF
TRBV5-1,CASSLGSYNEQFF
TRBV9,CASSGGLGEKLFF
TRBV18,CASSSNHEQFF
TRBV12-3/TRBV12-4,CASSRGREAFF
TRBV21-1,CASSTGHFPSYNEQFF
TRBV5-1,CASSLRSPTSGTAYEQYF
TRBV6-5,CASSYDQGSGSPLHF
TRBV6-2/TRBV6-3,CASSSYIGSGRPGGTYEQYF
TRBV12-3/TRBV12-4,CASSPTGDQPQHF
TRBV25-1,CASRDRGAGELFF
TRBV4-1,CASSQEGGSLRGQETQYF
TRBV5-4,CASSRGGPYEQYF
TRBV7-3,CASSPKPSSYNEQFF
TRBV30,CAWSPGTATQKLFF
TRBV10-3,CATTGGGQGPYNEQFF
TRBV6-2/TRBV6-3,CASSRAQGANYGYTF
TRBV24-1,CATSPNLSGANVLTF
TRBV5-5,CASSPEGLRNTEAFF
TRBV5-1,CASSLIPQGQALYEQYF
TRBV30,CAWRETGSQPQHF
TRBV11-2,CASSLVALGEVEQFF
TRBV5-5,CASSQGLAANTGELFF
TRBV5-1,CASSLVVTGGSEKLFF
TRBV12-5,CASGSGLAGVDEQFF
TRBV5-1,CASREIREDLRRETQYF
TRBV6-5,CASSYSRRHTEAFF
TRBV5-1,CASSLGQGEGPQHF
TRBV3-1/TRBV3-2,CASSQVQGGTDTQYF
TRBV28,CASSRTRGNYGYTF
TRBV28,CASRAVYNEQFF
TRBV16,CASSPTYANEKLFF
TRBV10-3,CAISLLGNTDTQYF
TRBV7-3,CASSSFGGVNTEAFF
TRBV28,CASTTGGGYEQYF
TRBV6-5,CASRPTGVYGYTF
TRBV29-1,CSVPGGASRNYGYTF
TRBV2,CASNQVGVTTEAFF
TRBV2,CASTRFVDINEKLFF
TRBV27,CASSGPDSPYGYTF
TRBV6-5,CASRTGLAGLEQYF